This passage covers 30 T cell receptor beta chains from one sample sequenced in a study of T cells after yellow fever vaccination. Using its own MiXCR run on the 5' RACE reads, TCRdb lists one record per CDR3 protein. The sample consists of under 600,000 distinct CDR3 sequences, roughly 13% of them appearing once. The input for sequencing was PBMCs, taken on the day of the yellow fever booster vaccination. Receptor source: a man aged 30 to 39 who received the YFV17D yellow fever vaccine.

This clonotype was seen a handful of times. This chain links TRBV6-1 with TRBJ2-7; 7 bases are shared with TRBD1. Losses at the gene ends were 6 bases for V and 2 bases for J; bases not matched to a gene: 7. This CDR3 is 14 amino acids long. Germline assignment: CDR1 MNHNS and CDR2 SASEGT. CDR3 sequence: CASSPGQTAYEQYF. For the CDR3, the DNA is TGTGCCAGCAGCCCGGGACAGACGGCCTACGAGCAGTACTTC.

The chain combines TRBV7-2 with TRBJ2-5, with no clear D. Trimming removed 5 bases from V and 5 bases from J, with 12 bases in between. The germline CDR1 and CDR2 sequences are SGHTA and FQGNSA. CDR3 size: 13 residues. CDR3 sequence: CASSPGWVETQYF. The CDR3 nucleotides are TGTGCCAGCAGCCCTGGCTGGGTGGAGACCCAGTACTTC.

In this sample, this clonotype turned up a few times. This rearrangement joins TRBV1 to TRBJ2-5; TRBD1, the table's D call, was not compared with the DNA. TRBV1 is listed as a pseudogene. The CDR3 is 16 residues long. CDR3 nucleotide sequence: TGCACCAGCAGCCAAGTAGGACAGGGTTTATACGAGACCCAGTACTTC. Amino acids: CTSSQVGQGLYETQYF.

The rearrangement uses TRBV7-2 and TRBJ1-5; D is undetermined. The CDR3 is 15 residues long. V lost 3 bases and J lost 0, with 9 bases in between. Per germline, CDR1 SGHTA and CDR2 FQGNSA. The CDR3 loop is CASSFQGLSNQPQHF. The CDR3 coding sequence is TGTGCCAGCAGCTTCCAAGGCCTTAGCAATCAGCCCCAGCATTTT.

The rearrangement joins TRBV7-2 to TRBJ2-7; TRBD2 is a possible D gene (5 bases). The CDR3 contains 15 residues. V was shortened by 2 bases and J by 0 bases, with 11 bases between the two germline ends. The V gene's germline CDR1 is SGHTA and CDR2 FQGNSA. The CDR3 DNA follows: TGTGCCAGCAGCTTAACTAGGACGGTCTCCTACGAGCAGTACTTC. Protein product: CASSLTRTVSYEQYF. Looking up the rest from reference TRBV7-2 and TRBJ2-7 gives the full variable domain: GAGVSQSPSNKVTEKGKDVELRCDPISGHTALYWYRQSLGQGLEFLIYFQGNSAPDKSGLPSDRFSAERTGGSVSTLTIQRTQQEDSAVYLCASSLTRTVSYEQYFGPGTRLTVT.

This clonotype has just a few counts. J is TRBJ1-5 and V is TRBV12-3 or TRBV12-4; tentatively, D is TRBD1 (6 bases). Deletions cut 3 bases from V and 5 bases from J, with 20 bases between. The CDR3 sequence is 17 residues long. CDR3 in amino acids: CASSFRGTILGDQPQHF. The CDR3 region has the DNA TGTGCCAGCAGTTTCCGGGGGACAATATTGGGGGATCAGCCCCAGCATTTT.

The table lists this clonotype with many counts. This chain uses TRBV12-3 or TRBV12-4 with TRBJ2-7, with 8 nucleotides matching TRBD1. The CDR3 has 13 amino acids. Trimming took 6 bases from V and 4 from J; bases not matched to a gene: 5. CDR3 region: CASSRDRSYEQYF. The CDR3 DNA follows: TGTGCCAGCAGCCGGGACAGGTCGTACGAGCAGTACTTC.

This clonotype has a handful of counts. V gene TRBV21-1 combines with J gene TRBJ1-2; the DNA was not used to check the table's D call, TRBD1. TRBV21-1 is annotated as a pseudogene. This CDR3 has 15 amino acids. The DNA for the CDR3 is TGTGCCTGCTATACGGGGAACCGGGACAGCTATGGCTACACCTTC. Amino acids: CACYTGNRDSYGYTF.

The V call is TRBV6-1, the J call TRBJ1-1; the match to TRBD1 covers 7 bases. The V gene's germline CDR1 is MNHNS and CDR2 SASEGT. The ends lost 6 bases at V and 6 bases at J; junction bases unmatched: 10. The length of the CDR3 is 14 residues. The CDR3: CASRDRDTNAEAFF. The CDR3 bases are TGTGCCAGCAGAGACAGGGATACTAACGCTGAAGCTTTCTTT.

This sequence joins TRBV20-1 and TRBJ2-1; D may be TRBD1 or TRBD2 (6 bases each). The ends were cut back, 4 bases at V and 5 bases at J, with 24 bases in the middle. The CDR3 extends over 17 amino acids. Germline loops: CDR1 DFQATT, CDR2 SNEGSKA (reference sequence). The DNA of the CDR3 is TGCAGTGCTACCACAGTAGGGGGAGGCCCTGTTAACAATGAGCAGTTCTTC. Translation: CSATTVGGGPVNNEQFF.

This clonotype was picked up many times. The V gene is TRBV6-5, the J gene TRBJ2-1, with 12 bases identical to TRBD2. Trimming cost V 4 bases and J 0 bases; bases outside gene matches: 1. In germline, CDR1 is MNHEY, CDR2 SVGAGI. The CDR3 loop spans 16 amino acids. CDR3: CASSSGLAGSYNEQFF. The CDR3, as DNA: TGTGCCAGCAGTTCGGGACTAGCGGGCTCCTACAATGAGCAGTTCTTC.

This clonotype was seen more than once but under ten times. The rearrangement links TRBV18 to TRBJ2-5, with 9 positions matching TRBD2. The CDR3 is 15 residues long. CDR1 is KGHSH, CDR2 LQKENI, per germline. After removal of 3 bases from V and 2 bases from J, the junction contained 4 bases not matched to a gene. The CDR3 loop is CASSPPGLAQETQYF. CDR3 DNA sequence: TGTGCCAGCTCACCTCCGGGACTAGCACAAGAGACCCAGTACTTC.

This rearrangement joins TRBV28 to TRBJ2-3; D gene unclear. With 8 bases removed from V and 3 bases from J, the gap between germline ends came to 12 bases. The CDR3 has 13 amino acids. The V gene's germline CDR1 is MDHEN and CDR2 SYDVKM. The CDR3, as DNA: TGTGCCAGCCAAGGCCTGTGGACAGATACGCAGTATTTT. Residues: CASQGLWTDTQYF.

The CDR3 bases are TGTGCCAGCAGCCCGACACAGCCCCAGGGCTACACCTTC. Its protein product is CASSPTQPQGYTF. This chain links TRBV7-9 with TRBJ1-2; D ambiguous. Germline-derived CDR1 and CDR2 are SEHNR and FQNEAQ (reference sequence). The CDR3 has 13 amino acids. The germline V and J ends were trimmed by 5 bases and 8 bases, with 15 bases remaining between them.

V and J are TRBV27 and TRBJ2-1, with TRBD2 matching 8 bases. Per germline, CDR1 MNHEY and CDR2 SMNVEV (reference sequence). The junction had 14 bases not matched to a gene; V was cut back by 5 bases and J by 5 bases. The CDR3 sequence is 17 residues long. The CDR3 region is CASSPTSEAPQDNEQFF. The CDR3 DNA follows: TGTGCCAGCAGTCCGACTAGCGAGGCCCCACAAGACAATGAGCAGTTCTTC.

The chain carries TRBV7-2 and TRBJ2-1; a weak D match, TRBD1 (5 bases). This CDR3 comprises 15 residues. Germline V gene data show CDR1 as SGHTA and CDR2 as FQGNSA. The V and J ends lost 5 bases and 2 bases respectively, with 13 bases between them. The CDR3 region is CASSPQGLTYNEQFF. In DNA form, the CDR3 reads TGTGCCAGCAGCCCGCAGGGCTTAACCTACAATGAGCAGTTCTTC.

In this sample, this clonotype turned up a few times. The chain is built from TRBV5-4 and TRBJ2-7, with D possibly being TRBD2 (5 bases). Between the trimmed V and J ends, which lost 4 bases and 3 bases, there was a span of 8 bases. This CDR3 is 12 amino acids long. In germline, CDR1 is SGHNT, CDR2 YYREEE (reference sequence). CDR3 nucleotide sequence: TGTGCCAGCAGCCGGGAAGACTACGAGCAGTACTTC. This codes for CASSREDYEQYF. The variable domain in full, completed from reference TRBV5-4 and TRBJ2-7, reads ETGVTQSPTHLIKTRGQQVTLRCSSQSGHNTVSWYQQALGQGPQFIFQYYREEENGRGNFPPRFSGLQFPNYSSELNVNALELDDSALYLCASSREDYEQYFGPGTRLTVT.

The CDR3 bases are TGCAGTGCGAGGGCCGGGGGTAACTACGAGCAGTACTTC. This gives the protein CSARAGGNYEQYF. This rearrangement joins TRBV20-1 to TRBJ2-7, with D perhaps matching TRBD2 (6 bases). CDR1 DFQATT and CDR2 SNEGSKA come from the germline V gene (reference sequence). The CDR3 is 13 residues long. The ends were cut back, 6 bases at V and 3 bases at J, with 15 bases in the middle.

This chain links TRBV5-1 with TRBJ2-2; a weak D match, TRBD1 (6 bases). The germline V gene has CDR1 SGHRS and CDR2 YFSETQ. V lost 2 bases and J lost 2, with 13 bases in between. The CDR3 totals 16 residues. DNA of the CDR3: TGCGCCAGCAGCTTCCTGGCAGGGGATAACACCGGGGAGCTGTTTTTT. This codes for CASSFLAGDNTGELFF.

This clonotype has at least ten counts. The chain has TRBV5-1 and TRBJ1-2, with D maybe TRBD1 (5 bases). This CDR3 has 13 residues. V gave up 2 bases and J gave up 2 bases, with 7 bases separating them. CDR1 and CDR2 from the germline V gene are SGHRS and YFSETQ. CDR3 loop: CASSLQENYGYTF. The CDR3 nucleotides read TGCGCCAGCAGCTTACAGGAGAACTATGGCTACACCTTC.

This chain connects TRBV12-3 or TRBV12-4 to TRBJ2-2; unclear D gene. Trimming left V 6 bases short and J 3 bases short, with 11 bases between. This CDR3 spans 14 amino acids. CDR3 in DNA: TGTGCCAGCAGCTTTCAGATTCACACCGGGGAGCTGTTTTTT. It translates to CASSFQIHTGELFF.

This clonotype showed up just a few times. The V and J genes are TRBV6-5 and TRBJ2-1, with no clear D. Germline CDR1 MNHEY, CDR2 SVGAGI. The CDR3 covers 16 residues. V gave up 4 bases and J gave up 1 base, with 14 bases separating them. This CDR3 reads CASSSTGGASYNEQFF. CDR3 nucleotide sequence: TGTGCCAGCAGTTCAACCGGTGGTGCGTCCTACAATGAGCAGTTCTTC.

The V call is TRBV19, the J call TRBJ2-7; D not certain. The CDR3 consists of 15 residues. From germline, CDR1 is LNHDA and CDR2 SQIVND (reference sequence). Trimming removed 1 base from V and 0 bases from J, with 10 bases in between. DNA for the CDR3: TGTGCCAGTAGTATAGGCACACCTCACTCCTACGAGCAGTACTTC. Translating it yields CASSIGTPHSYEQYF.

The chain recombines TRBV12-2 with TRBJ2-2; TRBD1, as called in the table, went unchecked against the DNA. TRBV12-2 is reported as a pseudogene. The CDR3 consists of 17 residues. This CDR3 is CASRLGVQGGSTGELFF. The CDR3 DNA reads TGTGCAAGTCGCTTAGGAGTCCAGGGGGGGAGCACCGGGGAGCTGTTTTTT.

This clonotype was observed once. The V call is TRBV5-4, the J call TRBJ2-7, with 12 positions matching TRBD1. Trimming cost V 0 bases and J 5 bases; bases outside gene matches: 3. Per germline, CDR1 SGHNT and CDR2 YYREEE (reference sequence). The CDR3 sequence is 15 residues long. CDR3 DNA sequence: TGTGCCAGCAGCTTGGTCGGGACAGGGGGCAACGAGCAGTACTTC. Translating gives CASSLVGTGGNEQYF.

The rearrangement joins TRBV4-2 to TRBJ1-6, with 7 bases that match TRBD1. J was trimmed by 8 bases and V by 1 base; bases with no gene match: 5. The CDR3 covers 15 residues. Per germline, CDR1 LGHNA and CDR2 YNFKEQ. The CDR3 is CASSQAERGHSPLHF. For the CDR3, the DNA is TGTGCCAGCAGCCAAGCAGAAAGGGGGCATTCACCCCTCCACTTT.

The V gene is TRBV7-2, the J gene TRBJ2-5; D not certain. Germline V gene data show CDR1 as SGHTA and CDR2 as FQGNSA. This CDR3 contains 14 residues. V was shortened by 0 bases and J by 5 bases, with 10 bases between the two germline ends. The CDR3 nucleotides are TGTGCCAGCAGCTTAGCGGCCATTGGGGAGACCCAGTACTTC. Protein product: CASSLAAIGETQYF.

The rearrangement links TRBV24-1 to TRBJ2-1; 9 bases are a match to TRBD2. Unmatched junction bases numbered 9, after V lost 4 bases and J lost 12 bases. This CDR3 comprises 14 residues. Germline CDR1 reads KGHDR; CDR2 reads SFDVKD. The DNA of the CDR3 is TGTGCCACCAGTGACCAAGGTAGCGGGAGAGGGCAGTTCTTC. The encoded protein is CATSDQGSGRGQFF.

This chain connects TRBV12-3 or TRBV12-4 to TRBJ2-7; 12 positions match TRBD1. This CDR3 contains 14 residues. V was pared by 6 bases and J by 4 bases, with 4 bases of the junction left unmatched. DNA of the CDR3: TGTGCCAGCAGGGGGACAGGGGGCATATACGAGCAGTACTTC. The encoded protein is CASRGTGGIYEQYF.

The chain carries TRBV4-1 and TRBJ2-1; 7 bases map to TRBD1. Germline lookup yields CDR1 MGHRA and CDR2 YSYEKL. The V and J ends lost 1 base and 9 bases, in that order; junction bases with no gene match: 12. The CDR3 covers 16 residues. CDR3 sequence reads: CASSQGWGQLYGEQFF. Here the CDR3 DNA reads TGCGCCAGCAGCCAAGGATGGGGACAGCTCTACGGTGAGCAGTTCTTC.